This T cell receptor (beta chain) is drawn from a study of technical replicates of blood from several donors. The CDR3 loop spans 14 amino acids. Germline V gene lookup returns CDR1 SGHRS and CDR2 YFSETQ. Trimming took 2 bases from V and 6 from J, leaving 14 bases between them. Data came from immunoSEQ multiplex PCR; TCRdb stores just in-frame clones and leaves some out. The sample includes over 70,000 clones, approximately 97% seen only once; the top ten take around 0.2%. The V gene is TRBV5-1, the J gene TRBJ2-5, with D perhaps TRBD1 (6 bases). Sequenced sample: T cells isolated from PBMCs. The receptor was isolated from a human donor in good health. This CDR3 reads CASSFDSGVKTQYF. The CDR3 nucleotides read TGCGCCAGCAGCTTTGATTCAGGGGTAAAGACCCAGTACTTC.